This T cell receptor beta chain emerged from a study of T cells expressing NK-cell markers. Study-level information: Sequenced donors, eight in total, included seven who were HCMV-seropositive and one who was seronegative.

Concerning this clonotype: Its antigen is unknown.

General study findings and limits: About six donors carried dominant NKG2C+ clonotypes that made up about 1.0-8% of their CD8+ T cells.

TCRdb re-called the 5' RACE reads and catalogs CDR3 proteins one per entry, DNA excluded. This repertoire includes 400,000 to 550,000 distinct CDR3 sequences. Per the germline V gene, CDR1 is SGHTS and CDR2 is YDEGEE. This CDR3 has 15 residues. This clonotype was sampled from a woman aged 18-69 years in good health. Sequenced sample: blood T cells: a sorted CD56 or NKG2C T cell subset, CD4+ or CD8+ T cells, or bulk PBMC T cells (not recorded which). The chain employs TRBV5-8 and TRBJ1-5; TCRdb indicates TRBD1, and absent DNA this call remains unverified. CDR3 loop: CASSSGGRPNQPQHF.